This T cell receptor (beta chain) was observed in a study of T cell responses to AZD1222 COVID-19 vaccine. Trimming cost V 5 bases and J 2 bases, with 10 bases left between them. CDR3 length: 13 amino acids. The V gene's germline CDR1 is SGHTA and CDR2 FQGNSA. TCRdb's table, derived via immunoSEQ multiplex PCR, lists solely in-frame clones and lacks some. The sample contains about 85,000 clones, roughly nine tenths of which appear only once. The receptor comes from an adult in good health. This rearrangement joins TRBV7-2 to TRBJ2-7, with unresolved D. The material sequenced was peripheral blood, taken on day 0 of AZD1222 vaccination. The CDR3 protein is CASSRLPTYEQYF. The CDR3 DNA follows: TGTGCCAGCAGCCGACTTCCCACCTACGAGCAGTACTTC.